These 10 T cell receptor beta chains were sequenced from one sample in a study of T-cell memory formation after mild COVID-19. TCRdb reprocessed the 5' RACE reads via MiXCR and lists one record per CDR3 protein. The sample includes fewer than 600,000 distinct CDR3 sequences, less than 25% seen only once; the top ten take about 8.7%. The source material was PBMCs or a T cell subset sorted from them (not recorded which). The receptors were sampled from an adult woman who had mild COVID-19 (a few samples of this study predate the infection). Cell type and time point are not known.

This clonotype turned up a few times. V is TRBV29-1 and J is TRBJ2-2, with 7 nucleotides matching TRBD1. The J segment lost 0 bases and the V segment lost 6 bases, leaving 4 bases of the junction unmatched. Germline CDR1 reads SQVTM; CDR2 reads ANQGSEA. This CDR3 comprises 14 residues. CDR3 protein: CSVGQVSNTGELFF. The CDR3 DNA follows: TGCAGCGTCGGACAGGTTTCGAACACCGGGGAGCTGTTTTTT.

This rearrangement joins TRBV12-3 or TRBV12-4 to TRBJ1-1; 9 bases align to TRBD1. The junction had 9 bases not matched to a gene; V was cut back by 6 bases and J by 1 base. This CDR3 has 16 amino acids. As DNA, the CDR3 is TGTGCCAGCAGAGAACCGGGACAGGGAAGGAACACTGAAGCTTTCTTT. Protein sequence: CASREPGQGRNTEAFF.

This clonotype was counted between two and nine times. This rearrangement joins TRBV4-3 to TRBJ1-1; unclear D gene. V shed 4 bases and J shed 0 bases, with 12 bases lying between them. The germline gives CDR1 LGHNA, CDR2 YSLEER. There are 15 residues in the CDR3. CDR3 sequence: CASSPSRVMNTEAFF. The CDR3 DNA reads as TGCGCCAGCAGCCCCAGTAGGGTGATGAACACTGAAGCTTTCTTT.

The table lists this clonotype with a few counts. This chain joins TRBV18 and TRBJ2-1; 10 bases fit TRBD2. CDR1 and CDR2 (germline): KGHSH, LQKENI. Trimming removed 4 bases from V and 5 bases from J; junction bases left unmatched: 5. CDR3 length: 15 residues. This CDR3 reads CASSRSSGGDNEQFF. The CDR3 nucleotides read TGTGCCAGCTCACGGTCCAGCGGGGGGGACAATGAGCAGTTCTTC.

This clonotype came up a few times. The chain combines TRBV27 with TRBJ2-7; tentatively, D is TRBD2 (6 bases). The germline gives CDR1 MNHEY, CDR2 SMNVEV (reference sequence). There are 15 residues in the CDR3. V lost 1 base and J lost 2, with 12 bases in between. The CDR3 nucleotides are TGTGCCAGCAGTTTATGGTGTCTAGCGACCTACGAGCAGTACTTC. Amino acids: CASSLWCLATYEQYF.

This clonotype came up a few times. The chain couples TRBV6-2 or TRBV6-3 to TRBJ2-1; 9 nucleotides align to TRBD1. V lost 8 bases to trimming and J lost 9 bases; unmatched junction nucleotides: 11. Per germline, CDR1 MNHEY and CDR2 SVGEGT. The CDR3 runs 14 residues. The CDR3 DNA reads TGTGCCAGCGAGATTGACAGGGGGATGGGTGAGCAGTTCTTC. Translating gives CASEIDRGMGEQFF.

This clonotype was counted between two and nine times. The rearrangement joins TRBV6-5 to TRBJ1-4; TRBD1 might be the D (5 bases). CDR1 and CDR2 from the germline V gene are MNHEY and SVGAGI. V shed 3 bases and J shed 5 bases, with 13 bases lying between them. The CDR3 covers 15 residues. CDR3 sequence: CASSYSGTWNEKLFF. The CDR3 bases are TGTGCCAGCAGTTATTCGGGGACGTGGAATGAAAAACTGTTTTTT.

This clonotype was observed a handful of times. This chain joins TRBV5-1 and TRBJ2-7; 7 bases agree with TRBD1. Germline V lookup: CDR1 SGHRS, CDR2 YFSETQ. The junction had 4 bases not matched to a gene; V was cut back by 0 bases and J by 4 bases. The CDR3 is made up of 14 amino acids. CDR3 in DNA: TGCGCCAGCAGCTTGGTCAGGGGGAGTTACGAGCAGTACTTC. This gives the protein CASSLVRGSYEQYF.

The chain has TRBV5-1 and TRBJ1-2; D is uncertain. CDR1 is SGHRS, CDR2 YFSETQ, per germline. There are 17 residues in the CDR3. Trimming removed 0 bases from V and 5 bases from J, with 20 bases in between. CDR3 protein: CASSLDGGNRNIYGYTF. The CDR3 DNA follows: TGCGCCAGCAGCTTGGACGGAGGCAACCGAAACATATATGGCTACACCTTC.

This clonotype came up many times. V usage is TRBV4-1 and J usage is TRBJ2-2, with D perhaps TRBD1 or TRBD2 (5 bases each). Germline loops: CDR1 MGHRA, CDR2 YSYEKL. The germline V and J ends were trimmed by 4 bases and 5 bases, with 20 bases remaining between them. The CDR3 contains 17 residues. This CDR3 is CASSPLVARGRTGELFF. The CDR3 coding sequence is TGCGCCAGCAGCCCCCTGGTAGCGAGGGGCCGGACCGGGGAGCTGTTTTTT.